This T cell receptor beta chain was sequenced during a study of blood T cell repertoires in COVID-19. Study details: Donors in the United States, Italy and Spain gave samples during acute or convalescent COVID-19. T cells, B-cell-depleted T cells, or PBMCs provided the cDNA or gDNA that served as material.

How the authors handled the data: Estimated nucleated cell counts came from reference gene primer amplification. Clones were read by immunoSEQ multiplex PCR, and TCRdb kept only the in-frame ones, dropping some. V, J and clone size are those of that table, while D and trimming were read from the DNA. Of approximately 200,000 clones detected, roughly 88% appear once; the ten largest clones hold more than 2.5%. Germline CDR1 is MNHEY and CDR2 is SMNVEV (reference sequence). V lost 4 bases and J lost 0, with 11 bases in between. The CDR3 is made up of 15 amino acids. The TCR sequence derives from a man aged 55 to 70 with acute or convalescent COVID-19. The sample taken for sequencing was peripheral blood. The genes are TRBV27 and TRBJ2-3; a possible D gene is TRBD2 (6 bases). In DNA form, the CDR3 reads TGTGCCAGCAGTTCCCGGGAGACTAGCACAGATACGCAGTATTTT. Residues: CASSSRETSTDTQYF.